This TCR beta chain was retrieved from a study of cytomegalovirus exposure and HLA in healthy donors. Overall study: The Caucasian-associated ancestry cluster contained 65% to 85% of the roughly 400 genotyped donors.

Findings and limits, study-wide: Reported findings show TCR beta sequences accurately forecast HLA-A and HLA-B alleles in most subjects.

As regards this clone: Its specificity is not known.

The PCR had 60 Vbeta and 13 Jbeta primers. Sequencing was performed with immunoSEQ multiplex PCR; in TCRdb, only in-frame clones are kept and a portion is missing. The table lists tens of thousands of clones, roughly nine tenths of them singletons. The germline V gene encodes CDR1 MNHEY and CDR2 SMNVEV (reference sequence). V dropped 8 bases and J dropped 3; count of bases not matched to a gene: 8. The CDR3 spans 14 residues. The J gene is TRBJ1-1, the V gene TRBV27; 8 nucleotides agree with TRBD1. The TCR sequence derives from a man aged 25-45 years in good health and CMV-seropositive. The source material was PBMCs. The DNA for the CDR3 is TGTGCCAGCGCTCCTCCAGGGGGCTACACTGAAGCTTTCTTT. Encoded protein: CASAPPGGYTEAFF.